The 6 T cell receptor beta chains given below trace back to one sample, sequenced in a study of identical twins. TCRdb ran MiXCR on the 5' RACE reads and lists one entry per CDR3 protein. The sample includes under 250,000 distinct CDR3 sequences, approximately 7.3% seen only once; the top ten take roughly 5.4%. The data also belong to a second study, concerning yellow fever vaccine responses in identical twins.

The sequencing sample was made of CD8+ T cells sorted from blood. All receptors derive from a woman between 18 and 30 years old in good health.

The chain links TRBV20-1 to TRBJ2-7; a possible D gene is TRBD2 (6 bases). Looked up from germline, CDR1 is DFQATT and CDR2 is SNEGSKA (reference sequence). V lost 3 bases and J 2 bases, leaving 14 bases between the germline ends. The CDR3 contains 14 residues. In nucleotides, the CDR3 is TGCAGTGCTAGCGGGAGTAGCGGCCCCTACGAGCAGTACTTC. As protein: CSASGSSGPYEQYF.

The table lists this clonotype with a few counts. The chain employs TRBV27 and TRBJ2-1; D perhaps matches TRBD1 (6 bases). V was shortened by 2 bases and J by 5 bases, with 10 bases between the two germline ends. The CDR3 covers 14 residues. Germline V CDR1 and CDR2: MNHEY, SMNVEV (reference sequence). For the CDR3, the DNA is TGTGCCAGCAGTTTAGGGACACCTCACAATGAGCAGTTCTTC. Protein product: CASSLGTPHNEQFF.

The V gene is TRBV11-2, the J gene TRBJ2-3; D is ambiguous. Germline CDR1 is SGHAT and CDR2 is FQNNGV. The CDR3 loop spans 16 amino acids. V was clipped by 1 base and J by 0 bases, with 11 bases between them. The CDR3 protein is CASSLVVASSTDTQYF. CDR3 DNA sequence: TGTGCCAGCAGCTTAGTGGTCGCTTCTAGCACAGATACGCAGTATTTT.

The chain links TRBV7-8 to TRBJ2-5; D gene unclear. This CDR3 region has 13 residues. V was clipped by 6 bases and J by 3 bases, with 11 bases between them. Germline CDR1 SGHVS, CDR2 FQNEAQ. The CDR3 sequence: CASSDTREETQYF. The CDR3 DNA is TGTGCCAGCAGTGATACCAGAGAAGAGACCCAGTACTTC. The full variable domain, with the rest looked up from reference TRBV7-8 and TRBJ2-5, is GAGVSQSPRYKVAKRGQDVALRCDPISGHVSLFWYQQALGQGPEFLTYFQNEAQLDKSGLPSDRFFAERPEGSVSTLKIQRTQQEDSAVYLCASSDTREETQYFGPGTRLLVL.

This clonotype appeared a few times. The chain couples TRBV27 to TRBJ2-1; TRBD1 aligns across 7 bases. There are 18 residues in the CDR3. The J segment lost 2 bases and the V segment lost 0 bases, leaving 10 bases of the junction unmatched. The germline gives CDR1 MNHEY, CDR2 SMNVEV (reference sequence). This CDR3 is CASSLSGQGVSPYNEQFF. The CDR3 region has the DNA TGTGCCAGCAGTTTATCGGGGCAGGGGGTGTCCCCCTACAATGAGCAGTTCTTC.

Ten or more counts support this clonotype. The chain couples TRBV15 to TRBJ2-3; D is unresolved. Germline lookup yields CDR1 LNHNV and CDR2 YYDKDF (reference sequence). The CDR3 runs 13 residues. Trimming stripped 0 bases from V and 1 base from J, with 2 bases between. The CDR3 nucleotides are TGTGCCACCAGCAGAGAACGCACAGATACGCAGTATTTT. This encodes CATSRERTDTQYF.